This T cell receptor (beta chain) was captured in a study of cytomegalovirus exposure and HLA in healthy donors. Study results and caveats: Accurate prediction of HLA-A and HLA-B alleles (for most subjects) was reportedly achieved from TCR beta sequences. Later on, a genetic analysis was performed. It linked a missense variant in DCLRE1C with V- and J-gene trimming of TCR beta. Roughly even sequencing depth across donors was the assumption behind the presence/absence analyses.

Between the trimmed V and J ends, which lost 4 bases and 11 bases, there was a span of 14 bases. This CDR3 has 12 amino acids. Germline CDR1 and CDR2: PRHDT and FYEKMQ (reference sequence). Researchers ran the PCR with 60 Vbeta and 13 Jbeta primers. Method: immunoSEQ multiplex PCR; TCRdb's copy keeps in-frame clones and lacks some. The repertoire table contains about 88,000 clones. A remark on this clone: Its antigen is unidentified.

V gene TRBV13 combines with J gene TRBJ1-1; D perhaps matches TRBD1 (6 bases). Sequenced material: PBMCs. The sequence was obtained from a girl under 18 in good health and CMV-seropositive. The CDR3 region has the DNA TGTGCCAGCAGCTCCGGTAGGGGGTTGGCTTTCTTT. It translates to CASSSGRGLAFF.